Given below is one TCR beta chain in context. Its antigen is not identified. These data originate in a study of cytomegalovirus exposure and HLA in healthy donors. Study-wide results and caveats: The listing of roughly 160 TCR beta chains classed them as cytomegalovirus-associated. An analysis done earlier found most TCR beta V segments productive about 90% or about 30% of the time.

Primers: 60 Vbeta forward and 13 Jbeta reverse. This table comes from immunoSEQ multiplex PCR, and its TCRdb copy is limited to in-frame clones, with some not included. The repertoire holds under 150,000 clones, approximately 79% seen once, with about 6.7% in the top ten. This CDR3 is 16 amino acids long. Germline CDR1 is MRHNA and CDR2 is SNTAGT. Trimming took off 3 bases at V and 4 bases at J, with 17 bases between the two ends. The sequence was obtained from a woman aged 40-49 years in good health and CMV-seropositive. The V gene is TRBV6-4, the J gene TRBJ2-3; D perhaps matches TRBD2 (7 bases). Sequencing input: PBMCs. The CDR3 DNA sequence: TGTGCCAGCAGTGATGCACCGGGGGGCCCCGCAGATACGCAGTATTTT. It translates to CASSDAPGGPADTQYF.